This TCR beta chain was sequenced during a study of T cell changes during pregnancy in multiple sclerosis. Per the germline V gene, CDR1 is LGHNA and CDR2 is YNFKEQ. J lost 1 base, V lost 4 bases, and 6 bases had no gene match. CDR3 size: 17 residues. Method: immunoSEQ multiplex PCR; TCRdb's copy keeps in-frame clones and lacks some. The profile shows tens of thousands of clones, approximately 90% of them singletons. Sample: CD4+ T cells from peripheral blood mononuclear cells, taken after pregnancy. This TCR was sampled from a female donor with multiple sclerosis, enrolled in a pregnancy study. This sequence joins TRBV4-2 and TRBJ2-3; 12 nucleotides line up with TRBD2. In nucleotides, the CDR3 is TGTGCCAGCAGCCTCCGGACTAGCGGGGTAGGCACAGATACGCAGTATTTT. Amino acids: CASSLRTSGVGTDTQYF.